The T cell receptor beta chain under discussion was sequenced for a study of T-cell reconstitution after alpha-beta-depleted transplantation in children (dated by TCRdb to about 2016). In the study overall: Using TCR repertoire profiling, the study followed T-cell immune reconstitution in a quantitative way in children after TCRalphabeta/CD19-depleted allogeneic hematopoietic cell transplantation.

This specimen's treatment or condition label, per the study, means: allogeneic hematopoietic cell transplantation with graft depleted of TCRalphabeta T cells and CD19 B cells. TCRalphabeta/CD19-depleted allogeneic hematopoietic cell grafts were given to the transplant recipients, all of whom were children. The CDR3 numbers 14 residues from cysteine through phenylalanine. Only the CDR3 DNA is retained, 42 bases long and in frame from the first base. The V and J ends are trimmed by 6 bases and 2 bases, leaving 10 bases between them. Looking up the germline V gene yields CDR1 MGHDK and CDR2 SYGVNS. Comment on this clonotype: The antigen it recognizes is unknown. The record has no base qualities; no much larger clone is one base away.

Results the study describes overall, beyond this receptor: The frequencies of hyperexpanded clones fell over the following months, and after one year, T-cell counts and TCRbeta diversity were mostly attributed to newly produced T cells. In some patients, high TCRbeta diversity at day 60 was attributed to recipient T cells and intrathymic progenitors that had survived conditioning. Apparently early alphabetaT-cell count recovery about two months after transplant reportedly relied on only several hundred rapidly expanded clones derived from non-depleted graft cells.

Receptor amplification or capture employed PCR. The sequencing machine was an Illumina HiSeq 2500. Molecular barcoding was employed in the preparation of TCR libraries, with unique molecular identifiers being used to normalize TCRbeta repertoire quantification. The raw public data were reprocessed by TCRdb itself: fastp quality trimming at Q25, MiXCR clonotype calling, in-frame beta chains only. Identical CDR3 protein sequences are pooled into one entry, listed with their most common genes and DNA. Here the sample has about 600,000 distinct CDR3 sequences; 20% to 25% occur a single time. In total, the top ten clones hold around 14% of the sample.

The specimen was PBMCs, mostly from graft donor cells, collected 360 days after TCRalphabeta/CD19-depleted stem cell transplant. The rearranged chain carries TRBV25-1 and TRBJ1-4; a confident D gene designation cannot be given. The source of this sequence is a boy under two years old who had a stem cell transplant for acute myeloid leukemia, so the T cells may come from the graft donor. The nucleotides are TGTGCCAGCAGCCCAGTGTCGACTAATGAAAAACTGTTTTTT. This translates into CASSPVSTNEKLFF.